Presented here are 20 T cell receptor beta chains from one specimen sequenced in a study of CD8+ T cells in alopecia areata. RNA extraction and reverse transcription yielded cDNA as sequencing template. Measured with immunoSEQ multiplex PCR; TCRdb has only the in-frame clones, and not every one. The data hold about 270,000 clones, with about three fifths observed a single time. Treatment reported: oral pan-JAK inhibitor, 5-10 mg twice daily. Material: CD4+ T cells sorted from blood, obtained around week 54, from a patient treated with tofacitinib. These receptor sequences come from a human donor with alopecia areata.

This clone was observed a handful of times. CDR3 protein: CASSLALGQPWPQHF. CDR3 DNA: TGTGCCAGCAGCTTAGCGTTGGGACAGCCCTGGCCCCAGCATTTT. V is TRBV7-8 and J is TRBJ1-5; 7 bases match TRBD1. Germline trimming cut 0 bases from V and 9 bases from J; bases unmatched to any gene: 8. CDR1 and CDR2 (germline): SGHVS, FQNEAQ. The CDR3 runs 15 residues.

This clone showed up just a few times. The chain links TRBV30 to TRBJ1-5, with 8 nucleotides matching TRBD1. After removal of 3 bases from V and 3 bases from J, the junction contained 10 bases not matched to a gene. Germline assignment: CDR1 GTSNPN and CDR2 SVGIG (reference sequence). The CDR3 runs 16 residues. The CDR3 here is CAWSDTGQVHNQPQHF. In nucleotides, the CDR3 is TGTGCCTGGAGCGACACGGGACAGGTACACAATCAGCCCCAGCATTTT.

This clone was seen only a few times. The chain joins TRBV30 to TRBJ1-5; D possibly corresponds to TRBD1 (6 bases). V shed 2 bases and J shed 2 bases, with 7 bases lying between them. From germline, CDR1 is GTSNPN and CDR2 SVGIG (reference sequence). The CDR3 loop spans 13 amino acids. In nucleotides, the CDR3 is TGTGCCTGGAGTTACAGGGGCAATCAGCCCCAGCATTTT. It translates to CAWSYRGNQPQHF.

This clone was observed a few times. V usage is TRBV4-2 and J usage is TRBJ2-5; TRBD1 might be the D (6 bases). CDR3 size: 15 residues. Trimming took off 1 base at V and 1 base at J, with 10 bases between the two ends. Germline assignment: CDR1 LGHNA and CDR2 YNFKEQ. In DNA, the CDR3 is TGTGCCAGCAGCCAAGCCGGACAGATCCAAGAGACCCAGTACTTC. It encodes CASSQAGQIQETQYF.

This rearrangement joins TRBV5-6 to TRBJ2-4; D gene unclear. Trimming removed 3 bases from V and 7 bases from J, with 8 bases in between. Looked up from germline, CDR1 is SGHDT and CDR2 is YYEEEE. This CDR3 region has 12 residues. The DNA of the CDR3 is TGTGCCAGCAGCTCCTCAAGGAACATTCAGTACTTC. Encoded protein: CASSSSRNIQYF.

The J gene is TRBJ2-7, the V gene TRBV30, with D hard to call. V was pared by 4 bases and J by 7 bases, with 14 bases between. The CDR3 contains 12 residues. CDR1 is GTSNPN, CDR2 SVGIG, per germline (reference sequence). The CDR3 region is CAWTRQHGEQYF. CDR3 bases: TGTGCCTGGACAAGACAACATGGAGAGCAGTACTTC.

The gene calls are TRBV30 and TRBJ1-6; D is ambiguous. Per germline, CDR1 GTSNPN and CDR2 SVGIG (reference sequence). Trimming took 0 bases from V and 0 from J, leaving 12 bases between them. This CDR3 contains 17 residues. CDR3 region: CAWSVPLGSSYNSPLHF. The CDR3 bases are TGTGCCTGGAGTGTACCTCTGGGTAGCTCCTATAATTCACCCCTCCACTTT.

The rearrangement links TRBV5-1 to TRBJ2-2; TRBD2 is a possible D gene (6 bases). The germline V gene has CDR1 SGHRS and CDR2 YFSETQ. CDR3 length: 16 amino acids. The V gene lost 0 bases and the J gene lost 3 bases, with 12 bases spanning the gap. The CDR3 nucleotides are TGCGCCAGCAGCTTGGGTGCGGGGACGGACACCGGGGAGCTGTTTTTT. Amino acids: CASSLGAGTDTGELFF.

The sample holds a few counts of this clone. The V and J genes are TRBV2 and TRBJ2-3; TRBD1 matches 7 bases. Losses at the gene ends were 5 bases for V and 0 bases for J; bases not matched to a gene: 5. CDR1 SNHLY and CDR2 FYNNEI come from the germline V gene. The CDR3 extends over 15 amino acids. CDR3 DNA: TGTGCCAGCAGTCCCGGGACAGATAGCACAGATACGCAGTATTTT. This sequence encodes CASSPGTDSTDTQYF.

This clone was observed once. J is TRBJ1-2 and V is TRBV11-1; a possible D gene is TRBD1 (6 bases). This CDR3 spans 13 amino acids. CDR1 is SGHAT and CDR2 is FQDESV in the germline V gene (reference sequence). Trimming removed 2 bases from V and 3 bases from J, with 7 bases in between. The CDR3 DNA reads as TGTGCCAGCAGCTTACGACAGGACTATGGCTACACCTTC. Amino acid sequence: CASSLRQDYGYTF.

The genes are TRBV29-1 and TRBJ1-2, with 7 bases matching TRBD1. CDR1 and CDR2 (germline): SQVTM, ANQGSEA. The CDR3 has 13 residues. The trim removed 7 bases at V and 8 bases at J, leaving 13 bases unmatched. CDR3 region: CSANRQGVDGYTF. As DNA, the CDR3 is TGCAGCGCAAACCGACAGGGAGTCGACGGCTACACCTTC.

Here the CDR3 DNA reads TGTGCCTGGACCCCGGGGTCCAACTATGGCTACACCTTC. Encoded protein: CAWTPGSNYGYTF. The J gene is TRBJ1-2, the V gene TRBV30; D is unclear. CDR1 is GTSNPN, CDR2 SVGIG, per germline (reference sequence). This CDR3 has 13 amino acids. V lost 4 bases and J 2 bases, leaving 11 bases between the germline ends.

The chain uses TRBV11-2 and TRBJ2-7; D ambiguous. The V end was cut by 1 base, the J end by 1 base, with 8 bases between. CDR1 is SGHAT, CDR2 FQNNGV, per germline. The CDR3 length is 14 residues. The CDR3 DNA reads TGTGCCAGCAGCTTAGTCTGGAAGTCCTACGAGCAGTACTTC. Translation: CASSLVWKSYEQYF.

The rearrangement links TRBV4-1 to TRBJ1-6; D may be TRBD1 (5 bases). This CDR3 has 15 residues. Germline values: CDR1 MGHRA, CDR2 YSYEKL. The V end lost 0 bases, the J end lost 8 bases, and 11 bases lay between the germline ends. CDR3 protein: CASSQEGGGYSPLHF. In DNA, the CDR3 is TGCGCCAGCAGCCAAGAGGGGGGTGGGTATTCACCCCTCCACTTT.

The CDR3 sequence is CSATNRNTQYF. The CDR3, as DNA: TGCAGTGCTACCAACCGAAATACGCAGTATTTT. The chain combines TRBV20-1 with TRBJ2-3; D is uncertain. The CDR3 totals 11 residues. Germline V gene sequence: CDR1 DFQATT, CDR2 SNEGSKA (reference sequence). V lost 4 bases and J lost 7, with 9 bases in between.

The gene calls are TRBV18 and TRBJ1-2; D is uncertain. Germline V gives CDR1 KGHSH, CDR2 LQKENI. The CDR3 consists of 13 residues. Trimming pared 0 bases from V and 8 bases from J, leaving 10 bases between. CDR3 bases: TGTGCCAGCTCACCACCTAAGGGAGGGGGCTACACCTTC. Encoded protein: CASSPPKGGGYTF.

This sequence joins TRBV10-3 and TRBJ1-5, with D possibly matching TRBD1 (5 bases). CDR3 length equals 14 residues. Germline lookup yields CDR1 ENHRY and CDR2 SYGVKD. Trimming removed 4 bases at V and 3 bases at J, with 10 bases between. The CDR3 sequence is CAISGQGNNQPQHF. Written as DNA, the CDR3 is TGTGCCATCAGTGGGCAGGGTAACAATCAGCCCCAGCATTTT.

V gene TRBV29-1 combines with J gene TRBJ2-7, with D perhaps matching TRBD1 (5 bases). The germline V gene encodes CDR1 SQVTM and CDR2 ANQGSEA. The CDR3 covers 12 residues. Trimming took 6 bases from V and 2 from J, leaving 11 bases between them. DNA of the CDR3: TGCAGCGTCGCCGACAGTACCTACGAGCAGTACTTC. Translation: CSVADSTYEQYF.

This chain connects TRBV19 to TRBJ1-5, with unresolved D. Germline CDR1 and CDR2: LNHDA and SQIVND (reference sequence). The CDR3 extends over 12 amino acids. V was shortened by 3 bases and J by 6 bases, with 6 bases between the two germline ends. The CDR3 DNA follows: TGTGCCAGTAGTATGCTCGGTCAGCCCCAGCATTTT. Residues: CASSMLGQPQHF.

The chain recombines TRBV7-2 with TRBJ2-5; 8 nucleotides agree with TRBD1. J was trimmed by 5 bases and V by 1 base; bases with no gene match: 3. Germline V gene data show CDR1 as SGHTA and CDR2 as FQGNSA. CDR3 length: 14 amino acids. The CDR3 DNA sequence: TGTGCCAGCAGCTTAGGACAGGGGATGGAGACCCAGTACTTC. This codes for CASSLGQGMETQYF.